The rows below give T cell receptor beta chains drawn from one sample of a study of cytomegalovirus exposure and HLA in healthy donors. Method: immunoSEQ multiplex PCR; TCRdb's copy keeps in-frame clones and lacks some. Here the sample spans about 56,000 clones, around nine tenths being singletons. Sequences were obtained from PBMCs. The receptors were sampled from a man younger than 35 in good health and CMV-seronegative. Both conserved end residues are part of each CDR3. The D gene is left open where the match is weak. Size values are once, few and many counts, or a class for expanded clones, and some rows have none.

D gene,V gene,J gene,clone size,CDR3 DNA,CDR3 protein
TRBD2,TRBV28,TRBJ2-7,NA,TGTGCCAGCCGCACCCTAGCGGGAGCCTACGAGCAGTACTTC,CASRTLAGAYEQYF
NA,TRBV19,TRBJ2-5,NA,TGTGCCAGTAGTATGGGGAGGGAGACCCAGTACTTC,CASSMGRETQYF
NA,TRBV7-8,TRBJ1-1,medium-sized,TGTGCCAGCAGTAAGACAGGTCCGGGCACTGAAGCTTTCTTT,CASSKTGPGTEAFF
TRBD1,TRBV10-3,TRBJ2-7,NA,TGTGCCATCAGTGCTTACAATCCGGGACAGACCTACGAGCAGTACTTC,CAISAYNPGQTYEQYF
TRBD2,TRBV15,TRBJ2-7,NA,TGTGCCACCAGCCCGGCGACTAGCGGGAGCCAAACCTACGAGCAGTACTTC,CATSPATSGSQTYEQYF
TRBD2,TRBV5-1,TRBJ2-5,NA,TGCGCCAGCAGCTTGGGCGGACTAGCGGAACAAGAGACCCAGTACTTC,CASSLGGLAEQETQYF
NA,TRBV4-1,TRBJ2-5,once,TGCGCCAGCAGCCAGGGGTTCACGACAGATCAAGAGACCCAGTACTTC,CASSQGFTTDQETQYF
TRBD2,TRBV28,TRBJ2-1,NA,TGTGCCAGCAGTTTATTTGGACTAGCGGGAGGTGGACATGAGCAGTTCTTC,CASSLFGLAGGGHEQFF
NA,TRBV7-9,TRBJ2-3,NA,TGTGCCAGCAGCCTGACACAGAGCACAGATACGCAGTATTTT,CASSLTQSTDTQYF
NA,TRBV11-3,TRBJ2-7,NA,TGTGCCAGCAGCTTAGGGCGCGGCACCTACGAGCAGTACTTC,CASSLGRGTYEQYF
TRBD1,TRBV11-2,TRBJ2-7,NA,TGTGCCAGCAGCCTCGGAATAACAGGGGGCTATTCCTACGAGCAGTACTTC,CASSLGITGGYSYEQYF
NA,TRBV9,TRBJ2-1,NA,TGTGCCAGCAGCGCCGACAGCTACAATGAGCAGTTCTTC,CASSADSYNEQFF
TRBD2,TRBV18,TRBJ2-2,once,TGTGCCAGCGCTCAGCGGGAGGCCGGGACCGGGGAGCTGTTTTTT,CASAQREAGTGELFF
NA,TRBV21-1,TRBJ2-3,NA,TGTGCCAGCAGCAATATCGAGCGGAGTACAGATACGCAGTATTTT,CASSNIERSTDTQYF
TRBD1,TRBV11-3,TRBJ2-1,NA,TGTGCCAGCAGCCTCAGAACAGGGGGCGGTGTGGATGAGCAGTTCTTC,CASSLRTGGGVDEQFF
NA,TRBV6-4,TRBJ2-3,NA,TGTGCCAGCAGTGAACGAGGTAGCACAGATACGCAGTATTTT,CASSERGSTDTQYF
NA,TRBV18,TRBJ1-5,NA,TGTGCCAGCTCACCGGGAGGAGGGGTTCAGCCCCAGCATTTT,CASSPGGGVQPQHF
TRBD2,TRBV7-2,TRBJ2-3,NA,TGTGCCAGCAGCTTAGGCCTAGCGGCTAGCACAGATACGCAGTATTTT,CASSLGLAASTDTQYF
TRBD2,TRBV6-5,TRBJ2-1,once,TGTGCCAGCAGACTAGCGGGAGCTCCCTACAATGAGCAGTTCTTC,CASRLAGAPYNEQFF
TRBD2,TRBV7-6,TRBJ2-5,few,TGTGCCAGCAGCCGAGCGGGAGCGAAACAAGAGACCCAGTACTTC,CASSRAGAKQETQYF
TRBD2,TRBV4-3,TRBJ2-2,NA,TGCGCCAGCAGCCAAGAAGGGCTAGCGGGAGATACCGGGGAGCTGTTTTTT,CASSQEGLAGDTGELFF
TRBD1,TRBV5-5,TRBJ1-5,NA,TGTGCCAGCAGCTTAACCCACTTGGGACAGGGGAAAGGGAGGGATCAGCCCCAGCATTTT,CASSLTHLGQGKGRDQPQHF
NA,TRBV2,TRBJ2-1,NA,TGTGCCAGCAGTGAAACGGGGGAGGTCGACTACAATGAGCAGTTCTTC,CASSETGEVDYNEQFF
TRBD2,TRBV19,TRBJ2-3,NA,TGTGCCAGTACCAGACTAGCGGGAGGAGGGCGAGATACGCAGTATTTT,CASTRLAGGGRDTQYF
NA,TRBV6-1,TRBJ2-1,NA,TGTGCCCGCACGGATAGCGATTACCACTACAATGAGCAGTTCTTC,CARTDSDYHYNEQFF
TRBD2,TRBV18,TRBJ2-3,NA,TGTGCCAGCTCACCCGGACTAGCCGCGGCAGATACGCAGTATTTT,CASSPGLAAADTQYF
TRBD2,TRBV4-3,TRBJ2-3,NA,TGCGCCAGCAGCCAAGACGAAAGGACTAGCGATGCAGATACGCAGTATTTT,CASSQDERTSDADTQYF
TRBD2,TRBV28,TRBJ2-7,NA,TGTGCCAGCAGTCGGACTAGCGGAGACTCCTACGAGCAGTACTTC,CASSRTSGDSYEQYF
NA,TRBV14,TRBJ2-1,NA,TGTGCCAGCAGCGCCTCGGGGGTCGGGGGATACAATGAGCAGTTCTTC,CASSASGVGGYNEQFF
TRBD2,TRBV13,TRBJ2-3,NA,TGTGCCAGCAATCCTAGCGGGACGACAGATACGCAGTATTTT,CASNPSGTTDTQYF
TRBD2,TRBV25-1,TRBJ2-5,once,TGTGCCAGCAGTGTGGGTCCCGGGGGGACCGAAGAGACCCAGTACTTC,CASSVGPGGTEETQYF
TRBD2,TRBV30,TRBJ2-7,NA,TGTGCCTGGAGTCTCACTAGCGGTTTTGCCTACGAGCAGTACTTC,CAWSLTSGFAYEQYF
NA,TRBV7-2,TRBJ2-3,NA,TGTGCCAGCAGCCCCGGTCTTGGTCCAGATACGCAGTATTTT,CASSPGLGPDTQYF